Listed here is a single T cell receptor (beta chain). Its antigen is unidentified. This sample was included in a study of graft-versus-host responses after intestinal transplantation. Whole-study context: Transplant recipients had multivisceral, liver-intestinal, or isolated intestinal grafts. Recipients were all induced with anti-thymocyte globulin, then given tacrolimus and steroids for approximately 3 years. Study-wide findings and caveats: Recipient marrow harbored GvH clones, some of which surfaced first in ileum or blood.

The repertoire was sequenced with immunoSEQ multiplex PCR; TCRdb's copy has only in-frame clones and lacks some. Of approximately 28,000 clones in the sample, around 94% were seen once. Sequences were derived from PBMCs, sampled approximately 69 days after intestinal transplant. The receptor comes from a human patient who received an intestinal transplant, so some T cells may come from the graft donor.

CDR3: CASSGTPSYEQYF. In DNA form, the CDR3 reads TGTGCCAGCAGCGGGACGCCCTCCTACGAGCAGTACTTC. The chain links TRBV6-1 to TRBJ2-7; either TRBD1 or TRBD2 may supply D (5 bases each). The CDR3 totals 13 residues. From germline, CDR1 is MNHNS and CDR2 SASEGT. The ends were cut back, 6 bases at V and 0 bases at J, with 9 bases in the middle.